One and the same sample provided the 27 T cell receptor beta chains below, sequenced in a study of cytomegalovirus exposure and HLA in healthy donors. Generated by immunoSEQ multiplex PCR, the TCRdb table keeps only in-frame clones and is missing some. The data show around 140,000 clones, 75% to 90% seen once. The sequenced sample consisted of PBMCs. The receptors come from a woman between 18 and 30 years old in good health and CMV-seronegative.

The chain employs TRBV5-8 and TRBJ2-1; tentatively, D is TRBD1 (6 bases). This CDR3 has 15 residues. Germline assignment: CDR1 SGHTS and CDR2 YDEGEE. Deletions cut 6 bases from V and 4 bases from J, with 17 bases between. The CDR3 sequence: CASTLVGQNYNEQFF. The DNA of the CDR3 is TGTGCCAGCACCCTAGTGGGACAAAATTACAATGAGCAGTTCTTC.

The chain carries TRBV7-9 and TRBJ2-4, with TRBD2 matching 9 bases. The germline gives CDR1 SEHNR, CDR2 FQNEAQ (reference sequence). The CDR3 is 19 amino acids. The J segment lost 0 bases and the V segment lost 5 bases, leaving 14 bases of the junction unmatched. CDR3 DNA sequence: TGTGCCAGCAGCCCTCTAGCGGGGTCCTCGATACTAGCCAAAAACATTCAGTACTTC. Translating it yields CASSPLAGSSILAKNIQYF.

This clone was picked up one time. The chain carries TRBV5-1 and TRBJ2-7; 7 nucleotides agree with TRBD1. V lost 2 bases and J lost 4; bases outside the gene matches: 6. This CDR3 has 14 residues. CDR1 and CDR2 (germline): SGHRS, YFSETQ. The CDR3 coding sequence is TGCGCCAGCAGCTTCAATACAGGGGCGTACGAGCAGTACTTC. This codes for CASSFNTGAYEQYF.

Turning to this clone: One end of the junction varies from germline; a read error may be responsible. The CDR3 sequence: CASSWSWQVSSEQYF. CDR3 DNA sequence: TGTGCCAGCAGTTGGTCTTGGCAGGTATCCTCCGAGCAGTACTTC. The chain links TRBV6-5 to TRBJ2-7; D is ambiguous. The CDR3 extends over 15 amino acids. From germline, CDR1 is MNHEY and CDR2 SVGAGI.

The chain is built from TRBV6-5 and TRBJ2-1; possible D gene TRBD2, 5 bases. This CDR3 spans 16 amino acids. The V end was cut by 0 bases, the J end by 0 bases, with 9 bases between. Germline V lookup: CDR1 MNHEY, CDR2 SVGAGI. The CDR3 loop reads CASSYSPGSSYNEQFF. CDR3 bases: TGTGCCAGCAGTTACTCTCCGGGGAGCTCCTACAATGAGCAGTTCTTC.

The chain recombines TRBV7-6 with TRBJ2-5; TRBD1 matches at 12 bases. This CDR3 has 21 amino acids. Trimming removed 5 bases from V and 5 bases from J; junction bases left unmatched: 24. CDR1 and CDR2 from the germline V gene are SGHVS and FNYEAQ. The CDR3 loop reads CASSPVVRSGWDRGPWETQYF. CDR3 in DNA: TGTGCCAGCAGCCCAGTAGTTCGCTCCGGGTGGGACAGGGGGCCGTGGGAGACCCAGTACTTC. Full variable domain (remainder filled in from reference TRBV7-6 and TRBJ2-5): GAGVSQSPRYKVTKRGQDVALRCDPISGHVSLYWYRQALGQGPEFLTYFNYEAQQDKSGLPNDRFSAERPEGSISTLTIQRTEQRDSAMYRCASSPVVRSGWDRGPWETQYFGPGTRLLVL.

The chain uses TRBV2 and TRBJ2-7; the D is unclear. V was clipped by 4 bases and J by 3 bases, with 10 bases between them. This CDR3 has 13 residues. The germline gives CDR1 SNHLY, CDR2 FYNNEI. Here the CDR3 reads CASSAGSFYEQYF. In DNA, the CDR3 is TGTGCCAGCAGTGCCGGGTCATTCTACGAGCAGTACTTC.

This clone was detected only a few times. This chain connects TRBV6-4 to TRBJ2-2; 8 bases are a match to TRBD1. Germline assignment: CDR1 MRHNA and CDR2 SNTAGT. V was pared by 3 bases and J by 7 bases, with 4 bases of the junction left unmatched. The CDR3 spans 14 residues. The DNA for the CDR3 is TGTGCCAGCAGTGAGGGACAGGATTACGGGGAGCTGTTTTTT. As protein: CASSEGQDYGELFF.

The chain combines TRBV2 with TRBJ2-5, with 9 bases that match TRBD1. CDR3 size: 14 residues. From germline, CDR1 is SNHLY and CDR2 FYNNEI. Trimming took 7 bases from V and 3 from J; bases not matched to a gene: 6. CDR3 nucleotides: TGTGCCAGCATCTCGGGGACAGGGAAAGAGACCCAGTACTTC. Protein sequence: CASISGTGKETQYF.

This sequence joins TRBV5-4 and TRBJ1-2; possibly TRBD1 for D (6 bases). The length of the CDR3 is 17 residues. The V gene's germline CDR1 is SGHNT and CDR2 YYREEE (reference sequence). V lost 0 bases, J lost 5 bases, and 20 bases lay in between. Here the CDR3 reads CASSLEISSGQTYGYTF. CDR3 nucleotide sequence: TGTGCCAGCAGCTTGGAAATTTCTAGCGGACAGACTTATGGCTACACCTTC.

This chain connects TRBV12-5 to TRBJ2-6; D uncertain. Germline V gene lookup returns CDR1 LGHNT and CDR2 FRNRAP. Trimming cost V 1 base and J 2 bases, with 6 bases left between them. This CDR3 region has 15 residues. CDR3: CASGLGATGANVLTF. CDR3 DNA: TGTGCTAGTGGTTTGGGAGCGACTGGGGCCAACGTCCTGACTTTC.

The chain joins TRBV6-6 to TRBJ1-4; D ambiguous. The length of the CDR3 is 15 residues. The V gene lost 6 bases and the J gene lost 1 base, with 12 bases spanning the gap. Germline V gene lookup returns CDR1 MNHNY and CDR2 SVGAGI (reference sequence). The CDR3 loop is CASSARVETNEKLFF. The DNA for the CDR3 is TGTGCCAGCAGCGCACGGGTAGAAACTAATGAAAAACTGTTTTTT.

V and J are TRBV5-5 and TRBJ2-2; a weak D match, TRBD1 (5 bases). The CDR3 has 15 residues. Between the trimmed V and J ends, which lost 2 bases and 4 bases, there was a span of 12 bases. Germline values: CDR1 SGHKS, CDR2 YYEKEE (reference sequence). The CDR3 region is CASSFPLRGTGELFF. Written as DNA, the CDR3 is TGTGCCAGCAGCTTCCCCCTAAGGGGCACCGGGGAGCTGTTTTTT. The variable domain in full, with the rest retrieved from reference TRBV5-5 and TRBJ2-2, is DAGVTQSPTHLIKTRGQQVTLRCSPISGHKSVSWYQQVLGQGPQFIFQYYEKEERGRGNFPDRFSARQFPNYSSELNVNALLLGDSALYLCASSFPLRGTGELFFGEGSRLTVL.

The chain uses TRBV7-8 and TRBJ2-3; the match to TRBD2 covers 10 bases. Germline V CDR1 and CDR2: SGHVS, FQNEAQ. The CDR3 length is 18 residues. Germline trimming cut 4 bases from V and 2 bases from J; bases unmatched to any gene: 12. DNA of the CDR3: TGTGCCAGCAGCTCCTACCGATTAGCGGGGGGCCTCACAGATACGCAGTATTTT. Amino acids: CASSSYRLAGGLTDTQYF.

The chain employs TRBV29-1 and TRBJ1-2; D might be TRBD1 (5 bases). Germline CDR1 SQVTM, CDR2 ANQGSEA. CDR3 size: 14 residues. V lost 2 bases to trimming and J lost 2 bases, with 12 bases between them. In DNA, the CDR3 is TGCAGCGTTGAATCGCAGGGCTCCAACTATGGCTACACCTTC. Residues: CSVESQGSNYGYTF.

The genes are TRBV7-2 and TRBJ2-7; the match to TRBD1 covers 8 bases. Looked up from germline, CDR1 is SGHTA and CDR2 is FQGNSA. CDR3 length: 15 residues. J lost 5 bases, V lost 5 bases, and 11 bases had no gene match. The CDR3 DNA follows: TGTGCCAGCAGCGGATGGGCAGGGGGCCAGGACGAGCAGTACTTC. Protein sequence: CASSGWAGGQDEQYF.

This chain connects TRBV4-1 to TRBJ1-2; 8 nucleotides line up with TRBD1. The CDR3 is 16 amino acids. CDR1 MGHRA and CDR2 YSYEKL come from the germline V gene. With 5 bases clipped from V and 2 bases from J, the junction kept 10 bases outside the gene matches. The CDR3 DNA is TGCGCCAGCAGCTCCCGACAGGGGCCCTCGAACTATGGCTACACCTTC. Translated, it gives CASSSRQGPSNYGYTF.

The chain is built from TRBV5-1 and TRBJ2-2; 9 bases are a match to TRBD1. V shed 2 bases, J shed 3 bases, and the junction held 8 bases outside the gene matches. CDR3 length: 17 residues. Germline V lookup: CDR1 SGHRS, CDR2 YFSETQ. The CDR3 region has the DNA TGCGCCAGCAGCTTTTCGGGGACAGGGATTGACACCGGGGAGCTGTTTTTT. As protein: CASSFSGTGIDTGELFF.

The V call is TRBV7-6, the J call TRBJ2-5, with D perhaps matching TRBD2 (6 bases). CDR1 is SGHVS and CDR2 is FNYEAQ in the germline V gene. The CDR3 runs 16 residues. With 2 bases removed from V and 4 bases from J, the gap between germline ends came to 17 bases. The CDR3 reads CASSLFGGGSRETQYF. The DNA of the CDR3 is TGTGCCAGCAGCTTATTTGGTGGGGGGTCGCGAGAGACCCAGTACTTC.

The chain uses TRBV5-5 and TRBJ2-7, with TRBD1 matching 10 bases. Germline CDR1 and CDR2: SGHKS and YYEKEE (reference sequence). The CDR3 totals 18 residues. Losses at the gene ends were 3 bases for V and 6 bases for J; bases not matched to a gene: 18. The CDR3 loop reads CASSWTGTGAISAAEQYF. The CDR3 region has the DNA TGTGCCAGCAGCTGGACCGGGACAGGGGCGATTTCTGCGGCCGAGCAGTACTTC.

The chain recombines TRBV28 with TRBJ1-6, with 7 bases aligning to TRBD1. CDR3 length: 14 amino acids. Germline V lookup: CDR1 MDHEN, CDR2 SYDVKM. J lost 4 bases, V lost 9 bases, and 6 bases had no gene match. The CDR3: CASSGQRYNSPLHF. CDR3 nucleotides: TGTGCCAGTTCGGGACAGAGGTATAATTCACCCCTCCACTTT. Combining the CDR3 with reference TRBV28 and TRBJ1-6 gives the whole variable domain DVKVTQSSRYLVKRTGEKVFLECVQDMDHENMFWYRQDPGLGLRLIYFSYDVKMKEKGDIPEGYSVSREKKERFSLILESASTNQTSMYLCASSGQRYNSPLHFGNGTRLTVT.

DNA of the CDR3: TGCGCCAGCAGCCCGGGACAGACGGAGCATTCACCCCTCCACTTT. This sequence encodes CASSPGQTEHSPLHF. The V gene is TRBV5-1, the J gene TRBJ1-6, with TRBD1 identical over 7 bases. V dropped 4 bases and J dropped 8; count of bases not matched to a gene: 9. CDR3 length equals 15 residues. Germline V gene sequence: CDR1 SGHRS, CDR2 YFSETQ. Supplemented by reference TRBV5-1 and TRBJ1-6, the full variable domain reads KAGVTQTPRYLIKTRGQQVTLSCSPISGHRSVSWYQQTPGQGLQFLFEYFSETQRNKGNFPGRFSGRQFSNSRSEMNVSTLELGDSALYLCASSPGQTEHSPLHFGNGTRLTVT.

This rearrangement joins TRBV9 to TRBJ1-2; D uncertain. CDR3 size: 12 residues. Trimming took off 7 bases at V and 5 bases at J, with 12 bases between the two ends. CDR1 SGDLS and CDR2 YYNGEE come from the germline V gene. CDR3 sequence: CASVGGLYGYTF. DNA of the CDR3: TGTGCCAGCGTTGGTGGACTTTATGGCTACACCTTC.

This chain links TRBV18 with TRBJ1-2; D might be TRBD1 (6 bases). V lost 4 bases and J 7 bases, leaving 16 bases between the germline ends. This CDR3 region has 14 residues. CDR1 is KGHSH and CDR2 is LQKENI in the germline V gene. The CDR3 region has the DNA TGTGCCAGCTCACAAGGCTCACAGGGATCTGGCTACACCTTC. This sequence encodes CASSQGSQGSGYTF.

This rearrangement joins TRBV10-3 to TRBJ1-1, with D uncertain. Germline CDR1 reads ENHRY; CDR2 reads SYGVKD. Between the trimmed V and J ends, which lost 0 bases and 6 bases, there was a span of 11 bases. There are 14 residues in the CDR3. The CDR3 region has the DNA TGTGCCATCAGTGAGTCGTCCGGGTCGCCTGAAGCTTTCTTT. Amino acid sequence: CAISESSGSPEAFF.

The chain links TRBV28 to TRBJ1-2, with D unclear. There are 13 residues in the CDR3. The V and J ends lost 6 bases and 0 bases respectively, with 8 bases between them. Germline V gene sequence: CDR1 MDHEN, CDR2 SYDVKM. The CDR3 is CASRPRANYGYTF. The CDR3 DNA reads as TGTGCCAGCAGGCCTCGAGCTAACTATGGCTACACCTTC.

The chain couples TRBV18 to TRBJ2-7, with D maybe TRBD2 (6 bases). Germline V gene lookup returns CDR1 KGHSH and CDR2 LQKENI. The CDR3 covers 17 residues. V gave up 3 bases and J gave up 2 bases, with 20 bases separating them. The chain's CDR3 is CASSPGVGGFMAYEQYF. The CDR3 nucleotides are TGTGCCAGCTCACCCGGGGTAGGAGGGTTTATGGCCTACGAGCAGTACTTC.